Listed here are 19 T cell receptor beta chains from one sample, sequenced in a study of cytomegalovirus exposure and HLA in healthy donors. Method: immunoSEQ multiplex PCR; TCRdb's copy keeps in-frame clones and lacks some. The data show roughly 240,000 clones, around nine tenths seen once. The sequenced sample consisted of PBMCs. Source of these receptors: a man younger than 30 in good health and CMV-seronegative.

This clone was detected once. The chain carries TRBV27 and TRBJ2-5; D may be TRBD1 (6 bases). Germline V gene sequence: CDR1 MNHEY, CDR2 SMNVEV (reference sequence). V was clipped by 2 bases and J by 9 bases, with 7 bases between them. This CDR3 is 11 amino acids long. CDR3 sequence: CASSLGGSQYF. The CDR3 DNA reads as TGTGCCAGCAGTTTAGGGGGCTCCCAGTACTTC.

The rearrangement uses TRBV15 and TRBJ2-1, with TRBD2 as a possible D gene (6 bases). CDR3 length equals 12 residues. Germline assignment: CDR1 LNHNV and CDR2 YYDKDF (reference sequence). Trimming removed 3 bases from V and 9 bases from J, with 9 bases in between. CDR3 coding DNA: TGTGCCACCAGCAGGGAGCGGGCTGAGCAGTTCTTC. Encoded protein: CATSRERAEQFF.

The V gene is TRBV7-8, the J gene TRBJ2-7; tentatively, D is TRBD2 (7 bases). Germline V gene data show CDR1 as SGHVS and CDR2 as FQNEAQ. The CDR3 has 14 residues. V dropped 2 bases and J dropped 3 bases, with 11 bases sitting between them. The CDR3 reads CASSLRGAGYEQYF. As DNA, the CDR3 is TGTGCCAGCAGCTTACGGGGGGCCGGCTACGAGCAGTACTTC.

The chain links TRBV27 to TRBJ1-4; 9 bases are a match to TRBD1. Germline assignment: CDR1 MNHEY and CDR2 SMNVEV (reference sequence). This CDR3 has 17 residues. V gave up 6 bases and J gave up 4 bases; unmatched junction bases: 12. The CDR3 DNA reads TGTGCCAGCAGCCAGGTGGGGACAGGGATAAGTAATGAAAAACTGTTTTTT. Amino acids: CASSQVGTGISNEKLFF.

CDR3 in amino acids: CASSLVPEGETQYF. The CDR3 DNA sequence: TGCGCCAGCAGCTTGGTTCCAGAGGGAGAGACCCAGTACTTC. This chain connects TRBV5-1 to TRBJ2-5; a possible D gene is TRBD2 (5 bases). The V gene's germline CDR1 is SGHRS and CDR2 YFSETQ. The CDR3 runs to 14 residues. V lost 0 bases and J lost 4, with 10 bases in between.

This clone has just one count. This chain uses TRBV7-3 with TRBJ2-7, with TRBD2 as a possible D gene (6 bases). Trimming pared 3 bases from V and 9 bases from J, leaving 21 bases between. The CDR3 totals 15 residues. From germline, CDR1 is SGHTA and CDR2 FQGTGA. The CDR3 region is CASSLEGGPAFGQYF. The CDR3 DNA sequence: TGTGCCAGCAGCTTGGAGGGCGGTCCTGCATTCGGGCAGTACTTC.

The chain joins TRBV5-1 to TRBJ2-1; 7 bases align to TRBD1. This CDR3 is 15 amino acids long. Germline values: CDR1 SGHRS, CDR2 YFSETQ. Unmatched junction bases numbered 4, after V lost 2 bases and J lost 2 bases. In nucleotides, the CDR3 is TGCGCCAGCAGCTTTAGACAGGGAACCTACAATGAGCAGTTCTTC. It codes for CASSFRQGTYNEQFF.

The genes are TRBV5-1 and TRBJ2-3; 10 positions agree with TRBD2. Looked up from germline, CDR1 is SGHRS and CDR2 is YFSETQ. V gave up 8 bases and J gave up 0 bases; unmatched junction bases: 18. The CDR3 has 19 residues. CDR3 nucleotide sequence: TGCGCCAGTTCTCCCCTAGCTAGCGGGGGCCCGAGAAGCACAGATACGCAGTATTTT. It codes for CASSPLASGGPRSTDTQYF. Combining the CDR3 with reference TRBV5-1 and TRBJ2-3 gives the whole variable domain KAGVTQTPRYLIKTRGQQVTLSCSPISGHRSVSWYQQTPGQGLQFLFEYFSETQRNKGNFPGRFSGRQFSNSRSEMNVSTLELGDSALYLCASSPLASGGPRSTDTQYFGPGTRLTVL.

The chain carries TRBV6-5 and TRBJ1-2; tentative D call: TRBD1 (5 bases). Between the trimmed V and J ends, which lost 8 bases and 5 bases, there was a span of 21 bases. Germline CDR1 MNHEY, CDR2 SVGAGI. The CDR3 is 15 amino acids. The CDR3 DNA follows: TGTGCCAGCGCCCACCAAACAGGCGGGGCATATGGCTACACCTTC. Translated, it gives CASAHQTGGAYGYTF.

The rearrangement uses TRBV10-1 and TRBJ1-3, with D hard to call. Germline CDR1 and CDR2: WNHNN and SYGVQD (reference sequence). The V and J ends lost 3 bases and 5 bases respectively, with 5 bases between them. This CDR3 is built from 12 residues. CDR3 sequence: CASSDNRNTIYF. For the CDR3, the DNA is TGCGCCAGCAGTGACAATCGAAACACCATATATTTT.

The CDR3 DNA sequence: TGTGCCAGCAGCTTAATGGCTGGTGGGGGGGTTATGAATGAGCAGTTCTTC. It yields the protein CASSLMAGGGVMNEQFF. The rearrangement joins TRBV7-2 to TRBJ2-1; 7 bases are shared with TRBD2. Germline lookup yields CDR1 SGHTA and CDR2 FQGNSA. J gave up 7 bases and V 2 bases, and 14 bases lay outside the gene matches. This CDR3 contains 17 residues.

The chain employs TRBV10-3 and TRBJ1-4; 8 bases fit TRBD1. The CDR3 runs 14 residues. Germline V CDR1 and CDR2: ENHRY, SYGVKD. Trimming took 6 bases from V and 5 from J; bases not matched to a gene: 5. The CDR3: CAIRADRGNEKLFF. CDR3 DNA: TGTGCCATCAGGGCTGACAGGGGAAATGAAAAACTGTTTTTT.

The CDR3 DNA is TGCGCCAGCAGCTTGTCATCCACATCCTACGAGCAGTACTTC. This encodes CASSLSSTSYEQYF. This chain uses TRBV5-1 with TRBJ2-7; D not certain. In germline, CDR1 is SGHRS, CDR2 YFSETQ. The V and J ends lost 1 base and 1 base respectively, with 9 bases between them. This CDR3 is 14 amino acids long.

The genes are TRBV30 and TRBJ2-7; 7 nucleotides align to TRBD1. Germline values: CDR1 GTSNPN, CDR2 SVGIG (reference sequence). The CDR3 totals 12 residues. V lost 4 bases and J lost 3; bases outside the gene matches: 3. The CDR3: CAWMAGGYEQYF. The CDR3 DNA reads as TGTGCCTGGATGGCAGGGGGCTACGAGCAGTACTTC.

This rearrangement joins TRBV6-4 to TRBJ2-1; TRBD2 agrees at 8 bases. CDR1 MRHNA and CDR2 SNTAGT come from the germline V gene. The CDR3 extends over 14 amino acids. Germline trimming cut 8 bases from V and 8 bases from J; bases unmatched to any gene: 11. Here the CDR3 DNA reads TGTGCCAGCCATCCCAGCGGGAGTAGCGATGAGCAGTTCTTC. This sequence encodes CASHPSGSSDEQFF.

The rearrangement joins TRBV30 to TRBJ1-4, with a tentative D call TRBD1 (6 bases). In germline, CDR1 is GTSNPN, CDR2 SVGIG (reference sequence). V lost 2 bases to trimming and J lost 8 bases, with 12 bases between them. The CDR3 length is 13 residues. The CDR3 region is CAWSSGVKEKLFF. CDR3 coding DNA: TGTGCCTGGAGTTCAGGGGTTAAAGAAAAACTGTTTTTT. Drawing the rest from reference TRBV30 and TRBJ1-4, the complete variable domain is SQTIHQWPATLVQPVGSPLSLECTVEGTSNPNLYWYRQAAGRGLQLLFYSVGIGQISSEVPQNLSASRPQDRQFILSSKKLLLSDSGFYLCAWSSGVKEKLFFGSGTQLSVL.

The V call is TRBV6-5, the J call TRBJ2-1, with 8 bases matching TRBD2. J gave up 9 bases and V 4 bases, and 11 bases lay outside the gene matches. This CDR3 comprises 15 residues. Germline CDR1 and CDR2: MNHEY and SVGAGI. The DNA for the CDR3 is TGTGCCAGCAGTTTAAGCCGGGGGGGTTTGGGTGAGCAGTTCTTC. The encoded protein is CASSLSRGGLGEQFF.

This sequence joins TRBV5-8 and TRBJ1-2; D may be TRBD1 (5 bases). The V end was cut by 2 bases, the J end by 4 bases, with 21 bases between. CDR3 length: 17 residues. Germline lookup yields CDR1 SGHTS and CDR2 YDEGEE. The CDR3 reads CASSLGGTYVSFYGYTF. CDR3 nucleotides: TGTGCCAGCAGCTTAGGCGGGACTTATGTTAGTTTCTATGGCTACACCTTC.

This chain connects TRBV28 to TRBJ1-5; D gene ambiguous. The V gene's germline CDR1 is MDHEN and CDR2 SYDVKM. CDR3 size: 13 residues. The germline V and J ends were trimmed by 7 bases and 9 bases, with 16 bases remaining between them. CDR3 sequence (DNA): TGTGCCAGCACCAACAGCGGAGAACGGCCCCAGCATTTT. Translating gives CASTNSGERPQHF.